This T cell receptor beta chain came from a study of T cells of healthy individuals. Germline CDR1 is MNHNS and CDR2 is SASEGT. The CDR3 runs 15 residues. J gave up 9 bases and V 2 bases, and 10 bases lay outside the gene matches. One entry per CDR3 protein results from TCRdb running MiXCR on the 5' RACE reads. The sample contains 60,000 to 80,000 distinct CDR3 sequences, roughly 16% of which appear only once. The V call is TRBV6-1, the J call TRBJ2-1; TRBD2 aligns across 7 bases. The sequence came from a human donor in good health. The CDR3 loop reads CASSESRLAPREQFF. DNA of the CDR3: TGTGCCAGCAGTGAAAGCAGACTAGCCCCCCGTGAGCAGTTCTTC.